This T cell receptor (beta chain) was retrieved from a study of blood T cell repertoires in COVID-19. Study-level background: The samples span acute and convalescent COVID-19 from the United States, Italy and Spain.

In the authors' workflow: Cell counts per sample came from amplifying reference gene primers. The protocol was immunoSEQ multiplex PCR, while the TCRdb copy is restricted to in-frame clones and leaves out a portion. From that table come the V and J calls and clone size; the DNA was used to work out D and trimming. The table lists approximately 290,000 clones, about 85% of them singletons. CDR1 and CDR2 from the germline V gene are SEHNR and FQNEAQ (reference sequence). There are 12 residues in the CDR3. In the case of this clone: Relative to the germline gene, one junction end is altered; a read error may explain this.

The clonotype was recovered from a man aged 18 to 35 with active or convalescent COVID-19. Sequences were obtained from peripheral blood. The rearrangement uses TRBV7-9 and TRBJ2-7; 12 nucleotides align to TRBD2. As DNA, the CDR3 is TGTGCCAGCAGCCTAGCGGGAGGGCCAAGGTACTTC. It specifies CASSLAGGPRYF.